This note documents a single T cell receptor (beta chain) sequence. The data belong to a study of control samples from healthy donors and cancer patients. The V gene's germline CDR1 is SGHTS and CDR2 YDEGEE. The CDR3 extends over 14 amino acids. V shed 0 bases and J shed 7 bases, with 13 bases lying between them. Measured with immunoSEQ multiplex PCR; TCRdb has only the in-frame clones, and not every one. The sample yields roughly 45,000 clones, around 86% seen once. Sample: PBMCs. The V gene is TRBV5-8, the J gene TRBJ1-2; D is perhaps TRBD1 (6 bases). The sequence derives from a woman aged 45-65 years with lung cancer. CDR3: CASSLVTGGGGYTF. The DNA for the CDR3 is TGTGCCAGCAGCTTGGTAACTGGGGGCGGTGGCTACACCTTC.